Listed here are 25 T cell receptor beta chains from one sample, sequenced in a study of blood T cell repertoires in COVID-19. Repertoires were generated with immunoSEQ multiplex PCR, while TCRdb's copy carries only in-frame clones and drops some. The table has some 240,000 clones, around 80% seen once. The specimen sequenced was PBMCs or T cells enriched from blood (not recorded which). Receptors were obtained from a man aged 30-40 years with acute COVID-19.

In DNA, the CDR3 is TGTGCCGGGGCAGCGGGAGTGCGTGGGGAGCTGTTTTTT. Protein product: CAGAAGVRGELFF. The V and J genes are TRBV11-3 and TRBJ2-2, with TRBD2 identical over 8 bases. Germline trimming cut 11 bases from V and 8 bases from J; bases unmatched to any gene: 10. Germline V gene sequence: CDR1 SGHNT, CDR2 YENEEA. There are 13 residues in the CDR3.

There are many counts of this clone. The chain is built from TRBV6-5 and TRBJ2-1; D perhaps matches TRBD2 (5 bases). The germline gives CDR1 MNHEY, CDR2 SVGAGI. The V end lost 6 bases, the J end lost 8 bases, and 20 bases lay between the germline ends. The CDR3 runs to 15 residues. The CDR3 here is CASSVLDMVPDEQFF. The CDR3 nucleotides read TGTGCCAGCAGCGTACTAGACATGGTCCCCGATGAGCAGTTCTTC.

The chain couples TRBV19 to TRBJ1-4; 7 nucleotides line up with TRBD1. The CDR3 is 14 amino acids. Germline-derived CDR1 and CDR2 are LNHDA and SQIVND (reference sequence). The V segment lost 10 bases and the J segment 6 bases; nucleotides outside the gene matches: 11. The CDR3 DNA reads TGTGCCACTGAACCGGGACAGCCGGATGAAAAACTGTTTTTT. It yields the protein CATEPGQPDEKLFF.

This clone has just one count. The J gene is TRBJ2-3, the V gene TRBV27, with D perhaps TRBD1 (5 bases). Germline CDR1 MNHEY, CDR2 SMNVEV (reference sequence). Trimming removed 6 bases from V and 0 bases from J, with 22 bases in between. The CDR3 is 18 residues long. This CDR3 reads CASSSTPWTLPSTDTQYF. For the CDR3, the DNA is TGTGCCAGCAGCTCTACACCATGGACATTACCTAGCACAGATACGCAGTATTTT.

This clone was seen once. This chain links TRBV19 with TRBJ1-5; D is possibly TRBD1 (5 bases). V was cut by 2 bases and J by 1 base, with 15 bases left in between. CDR3 length: 17 residues. Per the germline V gene, CDR1 is LNHDA and CDR2 is SQIVND (reference sequence). The CDR3: CASSISRGMASNQPQHF. CDR3 DNA: TGTGCCAGTAGTATATCTCGGGGGATGGCCAGCAATCAGCCCCAGCATTTT.

The gene calls are TRBV6-4 and TRBJ1-2; 10 nucleotides agree with TRBD1. The CDR3 runs to 14 residues. Germline lookup yields CDR1 MRHNA and CDR2 SNTAGT. V shed 6 bases, J shed 6 bases, and the junction held 7 bases outside the gene matches. CDR3: CASRSGTGAHGYTF. DNA for the CDR3: TGTGCCAGCAGATCCGGGACAGGGGCGCATGGCTACACCTTC.

This rearrangement joins TRBV7-2 to TRBJ1-1; 8 bases are shared with TRBD1. The trim removed 5 bases at V and 5 bases at J, leaving 7 bases unmatched. In germline, CDR1 is SGHTA, CDR2 FQGNSA. The CDR3 is made up of 14 amino acids. CDR3 DNA sequence: TGTGCCAGCAGCATAGGACAGGGCAAGACTGAAGCTTTCTTT. This translates into CASSIGQGKTEAFF. The full variable domain, with the rest looked up from reference TRBV7-2 and TRBJ1-1, is GAGVSQSPSNKVTEKGKDVELRCDPISGHTALYWYRQSLGQGLEFLIYFQGNSAPDKSGLPSDRFSAERTGGSVSTLTIQRTQQEDSAVYLCASSIGQGKTEAFFGQGTRLTVV.

The V and J genes are TRBV5-5 and TRBJ1-2; 7 bases fit TRBD1. The CDR3 is 16 residues long. From germline, CDR1 is SGHKS and CDR2 YYEKEE (reference sequence). Trimming removed 0 bases from V and 3 bases from J; junction bases left unmatched: 8. CDR3 region: CASSLGGGRGYYGYTF. The DNA of the CDR3 is TGTGCCAGCAGCTTGGGAGGTGGCAGGGGGTACTATGGCTACACCTTC.

V usage is TRBV5-1 and J usage is TRBJ2-5, with D tentatively TRBD2 (6 bases). There are 16 residues in the CDR3. The germline gives CDR1 SGHRS, CDR2 YFSETQ. Trimming removed 0 bases from V and 3 bases from J, with 15 bases in between. CDR3 coding DNA: TGCGCCAGCAGCTTGGGGGTGAGCGGGCGTGAAGAGACCCAGTACTTC. Translation: CASSLGVSGREETQYF.

V gene TRBV24-1 combines with J gene TRBJ2-7, with a possible D match to TRBD1 (8 bases). The CDR3 is 19 amino acids. Per germline, CDR1 KGHDR and CDR2 SFDVKD. The V end was cut by 2 bases, the J end by 0 bases, with 22 bases between. Written as DNA, the CDR3 is TGTGCCACCAGTGATTCCCCCCAGAGACAGGGGACTAACTCCTACGAGCAGTACGTC. The encoded protein is CATSDSPQRQGTNSYEQYV.

DNA for the CDR3: TGTGCCAGCAGTTACTCCAGGGCCGCCAATCAGCCCCAGCATTTT. Translation gives CASSYSRAANQPQHF. This chain links TRBV6-5 with TRBJ1-5, with D perhaps TRBD1 (5 bases). V was clipped by 0 bases and J by 3 bases, with 9 bases between them. This CDR3 has 15 residues. CDR1 MNHEY and CDR2 SVGAGI come from the germline V gene.

The chain combines TRBV9 with TRBJ2-1; tentatively, D is TRBD2 (5 bases). The CDR3 is 16 residues long. Germline V gene data show CDR1 as SGDLS and CDR2 as YYNGEE. V was cut by 3 bases and J by 8 bases, with 21 bases left in between. CDR3 DNA: TGTGCCAGCAGCGCCGGTGAGACTACGGTTCGAGATGAGCAGTTCTTC. Encoded protein: CASSAGETTVRDEQFF. Combining the CDR3 with reference TRBV9 and TRBJ2-1 gives the whole variable domain DSGVTQTPKHLITATGQRVTLRCSPRSGDLSVYWYQQSLDQGLQFLIQYYNGEERAKGNILERFSAQQFPDLHSELNLSSLELGDSALYFCASSAGETTVRDEQFFGPGTRLTVL.

This clone appeared once. The chain has TRBV19 and TRBJ2-2, with D perhaps TRBD2 (5 bases). The CDR3 contains 14 residues. Germline values: CDR1 LNHDA, CDR2 SQIVND (reference sequence). The V end lost 8 bases, the J end lost 4 bases, and 14 bases lay between the germline ends. The CDR3 reads CASGRLATTGELFF. DNA of the CDR3: TGTGCCAGTGGAAGGTTAGCGACCACCGGGGAGCTGTTTTTT.

The chain combines TRBV7-6 with TRBJ2-1, with 7 bases matching TRBD2. The germline CDR1 and CDR2 sequences are SGHVS and FNYEAQ. Unmatched junction bases numbered 0, after V lost 1 base and J lost 0 bases. The CDR3 has 15 residues. As DNA, the CDR3 is TGTGCCAGCAGCTTAGGCGGGGGCTCCTACAATGAGCAGTTCTTC. Its protein is CASSLGGGSYNEQFF. Variable domain in full (rest from reference TRBV7-6 and TRBJ2-1): GAGVSQSPRYKVTKRGQDVALRCDPISGHVSLYWYRQALGQGPEFLTYFNYEAQQDKSGLPNDRFSAERPEGSISTLTIQRTEQRDSAMYRCASSLGGGSYNEQFFGPGTRLTVL.

The J gene is TRBJ1-5, the V gene TRBV6-5; D not resolved. V gave up 2 bases and J gave up 3 bases, with 5 bases separating them. The germline V gene encodes CDR1 MNHEY and CDR2 SVGAGI. The CDR3 is 13 residues long. The CDR3 coding sequence is TGTGCCAGCAGTTACCAGGCCAATCAGCCCCAGCATTTT. Encoded protein: CASSYQANQPQHF.

This clone was counted ten times or more. This rearrangement joins TRBV30 to TRBJ2-7; D ambiguous. CDR1 is GTSNPN, CDR2 SVGIG, per germline (reference sequence). The CDR3 has 13 amino acids. Trimming cost V 0 bases and J 4 bases, with 10 bases left between them. In nucleotides, the CDR3 is TGTGCCTGGAGTGTAAGTTCTAGATACGAGCAGTACGTC. Amino acid sequence: CAWSVSSRYEQYV.

This clone was seen just once. This chain joins TRBV10-3 and TRBJ1-1; no definite D call. The V end lost 0 bases, the J end lost 3 bases, and 8 bases lay between the germline ends. CDR3 length equals 14 residues. The V gene's germline CDR1 is ENHRY and CDR2 SYGVKD. In nucleotides, the CDR3 is TGTGCCATCAGTGAGTCGGTCGGGGACACTGAAGCTTTCTTT. This translates into CAISESVGDTEAFF.

The CDR3 DNA sequence: TGTGCCAGCTCCCCCAGGACAGGGAAAACCGGGGAGCTGTTTTTT. Translated, it gives CASSPRTGKTGELFF. J is TRBJ2-2 and V is TRBV19; 8 positions agree with TRBD1. Germline-derived CDR1 and CDR2 are LNHDA and SQIVND (reference sequence). V shed 9 bases, J shed 5 bases, and the junction held 11 bases outside the gene matches. CDR3 length: 15 amino acids.

The chain recombines TRBV6-5 with TRBJ2-3; no reliable D call. Germline V lookup: CDR1 MNHEY, CDR2 SVGAGI. The V end lost 2 bases, the J end lost 0 bases, and 9 bases lay between the germline ends. CDR3 length equals 15 residues. The CDR3 protein is CASSYRGSSTDTQYF. In nucleotides, the CDR3 is TGTGCCAGCAGTTACCGCGGATCTAGCACAGATACGCAGTATTTT.

The CDR3 nucleotides are TGTGCCAGCAGCAAGAGTATTACTAGCGGGGGAGCTGAGCAGTTCTTC. Encoded protein: CASSKSITSGGAEQFF. The gene calls are TRBV9 and TRBJ2-1; the match to TRBD2 covers 11 bases. The germline V gene encodes CDR1 SGDLS and CDR2 YYNGEE. V shed 4 bases and J 9 bases; nucleotides not matched to a gene: 12. CDR3 length equals 16 residues.

The chain employs TRBV11-2 and TRBJ1-2; D is possibly TRBD1 (6 bases). Germline assignment: CDR1 SGHAT and CDR2 FQNNGV. The CDR3 is 15 residues long. V shed 5 bases and J shed 5 bases, with 18 bases lying between them. CDR3 loop: CASSERGKGEYGYTF. The CDR3 DNA reads as TGTGCCAGCAGCGAGAGGGGGAAGGGGGAATATGGCTACACCTTC.

The table lists this clone with a count of one. V and J are TRBV12-3 or TRBV12-4 and TRBJ2-5; tentatively, D is TRBD2 (6 bases). The length of the CDR3 is 12 residues. The V and J ends lost 7 bases and 9 bases respectively, with 15 bases between them. CDR3 amino acids: CASTNLGGAQYF. The DNA for the CDR3 is TGTGCCAGCACCAATCTGGGGGGAGCCCAGTACTTC.

V usage is TRBV19 and J usage is TRBJ2-7; TRBD2 aligns across 8 bases. Germline V lookup: CDR1 LNHDA, CDR2 SQIVND (reference sequence). This CDR3 is 15 amino acids long. The V gene end was trimmed by 1 base and the J gene end by 3 bases; junction bases not matched to a gene: 5. The CDR3 region has the DNA TGTGCCAGTAGTATAGCCCAGGGACTAGGCTACGAGCAGTACGTC. Protein: CASSIAQGLGYEQYV.

J is TRBJ1-6 and V is TRBV7-9, with a tentative D call TRBD1 (6 bases). The V and J ends lost 5 bases and 7 bases respectively, with 12 bases between them. This CDR3 comprises 14 residues. Germline V gene data show CDR1 as SEHNR and CDR2 as FQNEAQ (reference sequence). In DNA form, the CDR3 reads TGTGCCAGCAGCAAACAGGGAGTAAATTCACCCCTCCACTTT. Translating it yields CASSKQGVNSPLHF.

V usage is TRBV2 and J usage is TRBJ2-5; D may be TRBD2 (6 bases). The CDR3 extends over 16 amino acids. The V end lost 6 bases, the J end lost 1 base, and 18 bases lay between the germline ends. Per germline, CDR1 SNHLY and CDR2 FYNNEI. In nucleotides, the CDR3 is TGTGCCAGCAGACCGGGGGACCTACTATTCCAAGAGACCCAGTACTTC. Amino acids: CASRPGDLLFQETQYF.